The T cell receptor (beta chain) described here comes from a study of blood T cell repertoires in COVID-19. At the level of the study: Samples came from the United States, Italy and Spain, spanning acute and convalescent COVID-19.

Which cohort a participant joined came from the clinical history participants gave. Per germline, CDR1 SGHTA and CDR2 FQGNSA. This CDR3 contains 13 residues. V shed 1 base and J shed 2 bases, with 5 bases lying between them. Profiling relied on immunoSEQ multiplex PCR, and the TCRdb table lists in-frame clones only, not all of them. The repertoire holds 200,000 to 250,000 clones, around 85% seen once, with over 3% in the top ten. The chain employs TRBV7-2 and TRBJ2-5; D is unclear. Sequenced input: PBMCs or T cells enriched from blood (not recorded which). The receptor comes from a woman in her 50s in a cohort exposed to, infected with or recovered from COVID-19 (not recorded which). CDR3 bases: TGTGCCAGCAGCTTAGTGAGACAAGAGACCCAGTACTTC. Amino acids: CASSLVRQETQYF.